The 2 T cell receptor beta chains below all came from one sample that was sequenced in a study of OX40 agonist ivuxolimab in advanced cancers. Profiling relied on immunoSEQ multiplex PCR, and the TCRdb table lists in-frame clones only, not all of them. Of approximately 25,000 clones in the sample, about four fifths were seen once. The sample was CD4+ or CD8+ T cells sorted from blood, taken in a trial of the OX40 agonist ivuxolimab. These receptors were obtained from an adult with an advanced solid tumor such as melanoma, head and neck, liver or kidney cancer.

The rearrangement uses TRBV9 and TRBJ2-1; the D call may be TRBD1 or TRBD2 (6 bases each). The germline CDR1 and CDR2 sequences are SGDLS and YYNGEE. This CDR3 is 15 amino acids long. The V end was cut by 2 bases, the J end by 8 bases, with 17 bases between. This CDR3 reads CASSVSGAPADEQFF. Written as DNA, the CDR3 is TGTGCCAGCAGCGTCTCGGGGGCCCCAGCGGATGAGCAGTTCTTC.

This clone turned up a few times. The V gene is TRBV4-1, the J gene TRBJ2-1, with a weak D call TRBD2 (5 bases). The CDR3 extends over 15 amino acids. Trimming took 2 bases from V and 3 from J, leaving 11 bases between them. Germline V CDR1 and CDR2: MGHRA, YSYEKL. CDR3: CASSQNSGDYNEQFF. In DNA, the CDR3 is TGCGCCAGCAGCCAAAACAGCGGCGACTACAATGAGCAGTTCTTC.